This TCR beta chain was sequenced in a study of T cells in Graves' hyperthyroidism and ophthalmopathy. Study summary: Before treatment of any kind, peripheral blood was taken at initial diagnosis.

Graves' hyperthyroidism is called stable when ophthalmopathy does not progress within 18 months. V was shortened by 6 bases and J by 4 bases, with 10 bases between the two germline ends. In germline, CDR1 is KGHDR, CDR2 SFDVKD. The CDR3 length is 13 residues. Study results and limitations: Stable hyperthyroidism was told apart from ophthalmopathy by a model built on 13 V-J features. Blood also contained most expanded thyroid clonotypes above 0.001.

This clonotype was observed a handful of times. Its antigen is still unknown. The investigators amplified TCR beta CDR3 regions from RNA transcripts. Carried out on the TCR CDR3, a first-round RT-PCR used the HTBI primer set. TCRdb ran MiXCR on the multiplex PCR reads and lists one entry per CDR3 protein. The repertoire consists of around 440,000 distinct CDR3 sequences, with 15% to 17% occurring once and the leading ten covering approximately 14%. This receptor was identified in a woman between 18 and 29 years old with Graves' hyperthyroidism. The rearrangement links TRBV24-1 to TRBJ2-3; D call uncertain. Source material: blood. CDR3 in amino acids: CATSSIGSDTQYF. CDR3 nucleotides: TGTGCCACCAGTTCAATAGGATCAGATACGCAGTATTTT.